Below, 20 T cell receptor beta chains from the same sample are listed, as sequenced in a study of blood T cell repertoires in COVID-19. Only in-frame clones appear in the TCRdb table, and some are missing; sequencing was by immunoSEQ multiplex PCR. The table records some 270,000 clones, roughly nine tenths of them present only once. Sequenced: peripheral blood. The source is a woman aged 55-69 years who had recovered from COVID-19.

The chain carries TRBV9 and TRBJ2-1, with 10 bases lining up with TRBD2. The J segment lost 9 bases and the V segment lost 6 bases, leaving 12 bases of the junction unmatched. Germline CDR1 reads SGDLS; CDR2 reads YYNGEE. The CDR3 consists of 15 residues. DNA of the CDR3: TGTGCCAGCACCCCGTTGAGCGGGGGGGGGAGTGAGCAGTTCTTC. This gives the protein CASTPLSGGGSEQFF. Combining the CDR3 with reference TRBV9 and TRBJ2-1 gives the whole variable domain DSGVTQTPKHLITATGQRVTLRCSPRSGDLSVYWYQQSLDQGLQFLIQYYNGEERAKGNILERFSAQQFPDLHSELNLSSLELGDSALYFCASTPLSGGGSEQFFGPGTRLTVL.

The V and J genes are TRBV27 and TRBJ1-1, with D possibly matching TRBD1 (6 bases). CDR1 is MNHEY, CDR2 SMNVEV, per germline (reference sequence). Between the trimmed V and J ends, which lost 7 bases and 6 bases, there was a span of 27 bases. The CDR3 is made up of 17 amino acids. The CDR3 DNA reads as TGTGCCAGCACCCTGACAGGTTGGGGCATAGATAGCTCTGAAGCTTTCTTT. It is translated as CASTLTGWGIDSSEAFF.

The chain links TRBV6-5 to TRBJ2-1, with D perhaps matching TRBD1 (5 bases). Germline V gene data show CDR1 as MNHEY and CDR2 as SVGAGI. Trimming removed 2 bases from V and 0 bases from J, with 8 bases in between. The CDR3 spans 15 residues. In DNA form, the CDR3 reads TGTGCCAGCAGTTACAGACAGCACTCCTACAATGAGCAGTTCTTC. As protein: CASSYRQHSYNEQFF.

The chain has TRBV7-3 and TRBJ1-3; 7 positions match TRBD1. Trimming cost V 7 bases and J 0 bases; bases outside gene matches: 18. Germline V gives CDR1 SGHTA, CDR2 FQGTGA. The CDR3 spans 19 residues. The chain's CDR3 is CASTEGQNRGPSSGNTIYF. The DNA of the CDR3 is TGTGCCAGCACCGAAGGCCAGAACAGGGGCCCAAGCTCTGGAAACACCATATATTTT.

The chain employs TRBV5-4 and TRBJ2-1, with TRBD1 matching 7 bases. Germline CDR1 is SGHNT and CDR2 is YYREEE (reference sequence). The V segment lost 0 bases and the J segment 10 bases; nucleotides outside the gene matches: 10. This CDR3 is built from 15 residues. The CDR3 loop is CASSLVQGWVKEQFF. The DNA of the CDR3 is TGTGCCAGCAGCTTGGTACAGGGGTGGGTGAAGGAGCAGTTCTTC.

V and J are TRBV4-2 and TRBJ2-3; D not certain. CDR1 is LGHNA and CDR2 is YNFKEQ in the germline V gene. The CDR3 is 16 amino acids. Trimming pared 0 bases from V and 2 bases from J, leaving 12 bases between. The CDR3 loop reads CASSQDGQPSTDTQYF. In DNA form, the CDR3 reads TGTGCCAGCAGCCAAGATGGGCAACCCTCCACAGATACGCAGTATTTT.

The chain couples TRBV9 to TRBJ2-2; D is perhaps TRBD2 (7 bases). V lost 0 bases and J lost 0, with 12 bases in between. Germline lookup yields CDR1 SGDLS and CDR2 YYNGEE. The CDR3 sequence is 17 residues long. CDR3 in amino acids: CASSVDRGAPNTGELFF. In DNA form, the CDR3 reads TGTGCCAGCAGCGTAGATCGGGGGGCCCCGAACACCGGGGAGCTGTTTTTT.

This clone was found once. V and J are TRBV7-8 and TRBJ2-3; TRBD2 matches at 7 bases. The CDR3 contains 14 residues. The trim removed 1 base at V and 5 bases at J, leaving 3 bases unmatched. Germline V gene lookup returns CDR1 SGHVS and CDR2 FQNEAQ. This CDR3 is CASSLELALDTQYF. DNA for the CDR3: TGTGCCAGCAGCTTAGAACTAGCGTTAGATACGCAGTATTTT.

This clone was seen only a few times. Distinct nucleotide sequences in the sample also encode this CDR3. The chain has TRBV28 and TRBJ1-5; perhaps TRBD1 as D (5 bases). Germline V gives CDR1 MDHEN, CDR2 SYDVKM. The CDR3 length is 14 residues. The ends were cut back, 3 bases at V and 3 bases at J, with 9 bases in the middle. The CDR3 is CASSLRQYNQPQHF. For the CDR3, the DNA is TGTGCCAGCAGTTTGCGACAGTACAATCAGCCCCAGCATTTT.

The CDR3 is CASSLGLAGGGQETQYF. CDR3 nucleotides: TGTGCCAGCAGCTTAGGACTAGCGGGGGGCGGCCAAGAGACCCAGTACTTC. The rearrangement joins TRBV11-3 to TRBJ2-5; 13 positions agree with TRBD2. CDR1 is SGHNT and CDR2 is YENEEA in the germline V gene. The length of the CDR3 is 17 residues. J lost 1 base, V lost 1 base, and 3 bases had no gene match.

CDR3 bases: TGTGCCAGCAGCCTGACAGGGGCGGGAACTAATGAAAAACTGTTTTTT. This encodes CASSLTGAGTNEKLFF. The chain has TRBV7-9 and TRBJ1-4, with 8 bases that match TRBD1. The CDR3 loop spans 16 amino acids. J was trimmed by 1 base and V by 5 bases; bases with no gene match: 6. Per the germline V gene, CDR1 is SEHNR and CDR2 is FQNEAQ (reference sequence).

The V and J genes are TRBV7-3 and TRBJ2-5, with D possibly TRBD2 on 5 matching bases. The CDR3 has 13 amino acids. V was clipped by 3 bases and J by 4 bases, with 9 bases between them. Per the germline V gene, CDR1 is SGHTA and CDR2 is FQGTGA. The CDR3 loop reads CASSFLGGETQYF. DNA for the CDR3: TGTGCCAGCAGCTTCTTAGGAGGAGAGACCCAGTACTTC.

This clone was detected many times. The chain carries TRBV9 and TRBJ1-3; unclear D gene. The CDR3 runs 19 residues. The V gene's germline CDR1 is SGDLS and CDR2 YYNGEE. With 3 bases removed from V and 0 bases from J, the gap between germline ends came to 22 bases. CDR3 region: CASSARMASSPLSGNTIYF. The CDR3 region has the DNA TGTGCCAGCAGCGCCAGGATGGCCAGCTCTCCCCTCTCTGGAAACACCATATATTTT.

This clone was seen only a few times. This chain joins TRBV28 and TRBJ1-2; 7 positions match TRBD1. The V gene end was trimmed by 5 bases and the J gene end by 7 bases; junction bases not matched to a gene: 7. The CDR3 runs to 13 residues. CDR1 and CDR2 from the germline V gene are MDHEN and SYDVKM. The CDR3, as DNA: TGTGCCAGCAGTCGGACAGGTGAAATTGGCTACACCTTC. Its protein product is CASSRTGEIGYTF.

The chain joins TRBV5-3 to TRBJ1-5, with TRBD1 identical over 9 bases. Being an ORF, TRBV5-3 has a function that is uncertain. Trimming removed 3 bases from V and 0 bases from J; junction bases left unmatched: 10. This CDR3 region has 18 residues. This CDR3 reads CARSSDRGRMDSNQPQHF. DNA of the CDR3: TGTGCCAGAAGCTCTGACAGGGGGAGAATGGATAGCAATCAGCCCCAGCATTTT.

J is TRBJ2-6 and V is TRBV19, with a weak D call TRBD1 (5 bases). Per germline, CDR1 LNHDA and CDR2 SQIVND (reference sequence). This CDR3 has 18 amino acids. V was cut by 8 bases and J by 6 bases, with 26 bases left in between. CDR3 DNA sequence: TGTGCCAGTTCGCTTCACGGGCAGGGCCCTTTGGAGGCCAACGTCCTGACTTTC. This encodes CASSLHGQGPLEANVLTF.

This clone has at least ten counts. This rearrangement joins TRBV18 to TRBJ2-2, with 8 nucleotides matching TRBD2. The CDR3 contains 19 residues. Germline CDR1 is KGHSH and CDR2 is LQKENI. V shed 2 bases, J shed 4 bases, and the junction held 15 bases outside the gene matches. CDR3 sequence: CASSPGKSPGLASTGELFF. The CDR3 bases are TGTGCCAGCTCACCAGGGAAATCCCCCGGACTAGCTAGCACCGGGGAGCTGTTTTTT.

The chain uses TRBV12-5 and TRBJ2-2; TRBD2 might be the D (5 bases). Between the trimmed V and J ends, which lost 0 bases and 0 bases, there was a span of 11 bases. Germline lookup yields CDR1 LGHNT and CDR2 FRNRAP. This CDR3 spans 17 amino acids. The CDR3 loop is CASGLVLGTANTGELFF. The CDR3 nucleotides are TGTGCTAGTGGTTTGGTACTAGGAACAGCGAACACCGGGGAGCTGTTTTTT. Using reference TRBV12-5 and TRBJ2-2 for the parts outside the CDR3, the full variable domain is DARVTQTPRHKVTEMGQEVTMRCQPILGHNTVFWYRQTMMQGLELLAYFRNRAPLDDSGMPKDRFSAEMPDATLATLKIQPSEPRDSAVYFCASGLVLGTANTGELFFGEGSRLTVL.

CDR3 in DNA: TGCGCCAGCAGCCAGATGGACAGGAATGGCTACGAGCAGTACTTC. It is translated as CASSQMDRNGYEQYF. The chain is built from TRBV4-1 and TRBJ2-7; 7 nucleotides match TRBD1. J was trimmed by 3 bases and V by 3 bases; bases with no gene match: 8. Per the germline V gene, CDR1 is MGHRA and CDR2 is YSYEKL. This CDR3 contains 15 residues.

J is TRBJ1-6 and V is TRBV19; TRBD1 is a possible D gene (6 bases). The CDR3 runs 15 residues. CDR1 is LNHDA and CDR2 is SQIVND in the germline V gene (reference sequence). V was pared by 6 bases and J by 5 bases, with 14 bases between. CDR3 amino acids: CASRPQGTNNSPLHF. The CDR3 DNA sequence: TGTGCCAGTAGGCCCCAGGGGACTAATAATTCACCCCTCCACTTT.